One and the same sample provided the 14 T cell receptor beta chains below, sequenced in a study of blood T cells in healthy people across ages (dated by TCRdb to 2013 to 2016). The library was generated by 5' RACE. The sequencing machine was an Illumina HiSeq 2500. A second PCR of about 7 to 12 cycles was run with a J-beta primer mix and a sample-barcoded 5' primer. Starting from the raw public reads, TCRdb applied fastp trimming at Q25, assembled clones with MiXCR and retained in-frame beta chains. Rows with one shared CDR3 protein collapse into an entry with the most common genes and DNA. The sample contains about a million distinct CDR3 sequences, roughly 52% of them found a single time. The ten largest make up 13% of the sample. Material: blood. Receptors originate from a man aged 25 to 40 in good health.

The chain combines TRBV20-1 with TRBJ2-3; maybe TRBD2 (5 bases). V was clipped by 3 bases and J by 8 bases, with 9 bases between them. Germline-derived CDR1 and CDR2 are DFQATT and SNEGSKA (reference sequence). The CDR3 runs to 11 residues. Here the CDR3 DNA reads TGCAGTGCTAGTCCCAGCGGTACGCAGTATTTT. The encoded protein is CSASPSGTQYF.

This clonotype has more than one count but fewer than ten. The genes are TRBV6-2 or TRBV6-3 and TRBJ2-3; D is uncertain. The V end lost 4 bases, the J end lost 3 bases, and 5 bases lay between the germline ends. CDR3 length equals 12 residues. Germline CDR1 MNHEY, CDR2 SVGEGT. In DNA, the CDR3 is TGTGCCAGCAGTTCGGCGACAGATACGCAGTATTTT. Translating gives CASSSATDTQYF.

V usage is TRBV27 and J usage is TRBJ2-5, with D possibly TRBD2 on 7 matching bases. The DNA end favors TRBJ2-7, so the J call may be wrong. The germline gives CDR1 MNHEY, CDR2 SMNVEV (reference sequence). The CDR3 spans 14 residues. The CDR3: CASIGGPLYYEQYF. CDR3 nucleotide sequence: TGTGCCAGCATCGGGGGGCCCCTCTACTACGAGCAGTACTTC.

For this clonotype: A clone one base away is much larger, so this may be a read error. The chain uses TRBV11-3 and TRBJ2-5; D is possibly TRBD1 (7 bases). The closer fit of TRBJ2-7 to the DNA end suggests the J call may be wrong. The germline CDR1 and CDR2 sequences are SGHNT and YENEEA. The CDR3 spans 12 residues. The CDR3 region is CASAGTDYEQYF. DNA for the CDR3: TGTGCCAGCGCGGGGACAGACTACGAGCAGTACTTC.

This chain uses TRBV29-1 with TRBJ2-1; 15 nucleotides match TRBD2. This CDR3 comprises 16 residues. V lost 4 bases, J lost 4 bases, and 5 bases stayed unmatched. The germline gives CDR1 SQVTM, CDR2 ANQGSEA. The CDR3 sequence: CSVAGTSGGTYNEQFF. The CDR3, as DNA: TGCAGCGTTGCTGGGACTAGCGGGGGGACTTACAATGAGCAGTTCTTC.

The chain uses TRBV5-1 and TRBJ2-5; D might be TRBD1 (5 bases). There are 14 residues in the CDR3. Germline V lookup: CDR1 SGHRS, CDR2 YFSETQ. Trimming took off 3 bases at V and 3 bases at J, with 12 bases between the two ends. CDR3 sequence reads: CASSSATEEETQYF. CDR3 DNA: TGCGCCAGCAGCTCGGCGACAGAGGAAGAGACCCAGTACTTC.

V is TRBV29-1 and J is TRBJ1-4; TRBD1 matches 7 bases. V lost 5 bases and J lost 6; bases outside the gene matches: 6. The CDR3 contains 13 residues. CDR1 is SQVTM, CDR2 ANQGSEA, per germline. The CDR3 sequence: CSVQQGFDEKLFF. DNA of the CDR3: TGCAGCGTTCAACAGGGGTTTGATGAAAAACTGTTTTTT.

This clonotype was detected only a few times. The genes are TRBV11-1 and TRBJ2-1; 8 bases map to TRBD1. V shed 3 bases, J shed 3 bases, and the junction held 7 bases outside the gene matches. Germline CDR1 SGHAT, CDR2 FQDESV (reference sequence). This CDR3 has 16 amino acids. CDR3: CASSLTGDRRYNEQFF. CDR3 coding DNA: TGTGCCAGCAGCTTGACAGGGGATAGGCGCTACAATGAGCAGTTCTTC.

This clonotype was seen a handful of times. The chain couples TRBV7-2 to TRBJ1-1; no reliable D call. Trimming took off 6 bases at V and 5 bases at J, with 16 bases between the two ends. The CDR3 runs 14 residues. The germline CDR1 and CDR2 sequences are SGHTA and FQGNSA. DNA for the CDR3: TGTGCCAGCAGTGCACAAAGCTCGGGGACTGAAGCTTTCTTT. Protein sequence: CASSAQSSGTEAFF.

The CDR3, as DNA: TGTGCCACCAGCAGAGTCCGGGACAGTTCCTACGAGCAGTACTTC. This sequence encodes CATSRVRDSSYEQYF. The chain joins TRBV15 to TRBJ2-7; 7 bases are a match to TRBD1. V shed 1 base, J shed 1 base, and the junction held 4 bases outside the gene matches. CDR3 length equals 15 residues. From germline, CDR1 is LNHNV and CDR2 YYDKDF (reference sequence).

CDR3: CASSLNNQQFF. The CDR3 DNA follows: TGTGCCAGCAGTCTTAATAATCAGCAGTTCTTC. This sequence joins TRBV25-1 and TRBJ2-1, with D unresolved. The CDR3 is 11 residues long. Trimming left V 5 bases short and J 11 bases short, with 10 bases between. CDR1 MGHDK and CDR2 SYGVNS come from the germline V gene.

This chain's CDR3 is CASSPGGLEKLFF. In nucleotides, the CDR3 is TGTGCCAGCAGTCCCGGGGGGCTTGAAAAACTGTTTTTT. This sequence joins TRBV6-5 and TRBJ1-4, with TRBD1 as a possible D gene (6 bases). The CDR3 is made up of 13 amino acids. The V gene's germline CDR1 is MNHEY and CDR2 SVGAGI. Trimming left V 5 bases short and J 7 bases short, with 11 bases between.

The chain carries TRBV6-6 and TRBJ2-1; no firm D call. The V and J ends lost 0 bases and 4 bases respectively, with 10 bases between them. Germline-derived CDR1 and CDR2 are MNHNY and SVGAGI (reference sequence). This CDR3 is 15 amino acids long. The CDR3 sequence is CASSYSLELYNEQFF. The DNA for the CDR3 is TGTGCCAGCAGTTACTCTCTAGAATTGTACAATGAGCAGTTCTTC.

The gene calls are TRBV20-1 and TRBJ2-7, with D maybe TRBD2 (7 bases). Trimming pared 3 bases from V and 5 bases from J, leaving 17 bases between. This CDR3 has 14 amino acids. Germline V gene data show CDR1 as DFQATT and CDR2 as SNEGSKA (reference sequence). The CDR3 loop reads CSARPPGGSHEQYF. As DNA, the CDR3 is TGCAGTGCTAGGCCGCCGGGGGGCAGCCACGAGCAGTACTTC.